This T cell receptor (beta chain) derives from a study of early T cells in non-severe SARS-CoV-2 infection. This clonotype was counted many times. Unique molecular identifiers (one per individual cDNA molecule) were attached. TCRdb analysed the 5' RACE reads with MiXCR anew, one entry per CDR3 protein. The sample includes some 45,000 distinct CDR3 sequences, approximately 6.3% seen only once; the top ten take about 8.3%. This CDR3 comprises 15 residues. V lost 4 bases and J lost 5; bases outside the gene matches: 10. CDR1 and CDR2 from the germline V gene are SGDLS and YYNGEE. Sequencing was performed on whole blood, taken at baseline. The chain has TRBV9 and TRBJ2-3; 7 bases agree with TRBD1. The source of this sequence is an adult who was a healthcare worker with PCR-confirmed SARS-CoV-2 infection or an uninfected control (not recorded which). The CDR3 DNA reads TGTGCCAGCAGCCCCAGGACAGGCTCGGGAGATACGCAGTATTTT. Translated: CASSPRTGSGDTQYF.